This T cell receptor beta chain was obtained from a study of T and B cells in COVID-19 patients. This clonotype has only one observation. TRB rearrangements were amplified by multiplex PCR with BIOMED2 TRB-A/B primers. TCRdb re-analysed the multiplex PCR reads in MiXCR, keeping a single row per CDR3 protein. This repertoire shows 6,000 to 9,000 distinct CDR3 sequences, roughly a third found once; its top ten account for 20% to 30%. TRB was amplified from about 250-500 ng of blood genomic DNA. Sample: blood. The sequence derives from a human donor who had recovered from COVID-19.

In DNA, the CDR3 is TGCAGTGCTAGAGATTGGCGTCCCCCGGAGGTAGAGCAGTTCTTC. Encoded protein: CSARDWRPPEVEQFF. This chain connects TRBV20-1 to TRBJ2-1, with D tentatively TRBD2 (5 bases). This CDR3 is 15 amino acids long. CDR1 is DFQATT and CDR2 is SNEGSKA in the germline V gene (reference sequence). Trimming cost V 0 bases and J 10 bases, with 19 bases left between them.